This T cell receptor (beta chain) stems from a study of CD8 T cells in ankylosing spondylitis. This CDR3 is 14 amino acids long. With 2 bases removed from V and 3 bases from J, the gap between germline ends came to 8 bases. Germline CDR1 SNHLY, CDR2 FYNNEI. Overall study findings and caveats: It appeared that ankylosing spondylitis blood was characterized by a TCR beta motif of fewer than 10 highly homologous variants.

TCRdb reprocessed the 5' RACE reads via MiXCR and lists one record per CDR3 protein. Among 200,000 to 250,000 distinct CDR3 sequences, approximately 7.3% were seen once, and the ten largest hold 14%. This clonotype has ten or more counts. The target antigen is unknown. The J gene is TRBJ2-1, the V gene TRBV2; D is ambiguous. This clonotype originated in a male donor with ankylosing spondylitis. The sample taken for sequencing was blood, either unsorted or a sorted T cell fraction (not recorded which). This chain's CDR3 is CASSEPGFYNEQFF. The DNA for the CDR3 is TGTGCCAGCAGTGAACCTGGGTTCTACAATGAGCAGTTCTTC.